The 17 T cell receptor beta chains reported below all come from one sample, sequenced in a study of glioma-infiltrating T cells after dendritic cell vaccination. The time point: after dendritic cell vaccination, including at tumor progression/relapse. The protocol was immunoSEQ multiplex PCR, while the TCRdb copy is restricted to in-frame clones and leaves out a portion. The top ten hold approximately 14% of the sample, which has tens of thousands of clones, around 83% seen once. The sequencing used blood, collected after dendritic cell vaccination. These receptors all come from a human donor with glioblastoma.

The rearrangement uses TRBV4-3 and TRBJ2-3; 9 bases match TRBD2. Trimming took 0 bases from V and 2 from J; bases not matched to a gene: 6. The CDR3 totals 17 residues. Per germline, CDR1 LGHNA and CDR2 YSLEER. CDR3 residues: CASSQDRAGGLTDTQYF. The CDR3 DNA reads TGCGCCAGCAGCCAAGATCGAGCGGGGGGACTCACAGATACGCAGTATTTT.

This clone was detected only a few times. This rearrangement joins TRBV6-5 to TRBJ2-5; the match to TRBD1 covers 8 bases. This CDR3 spans 15 amino acids. CDR1 MNHEY and CDR2 SVGAGI come from the germline V gene. The junction had 4 bases not matched to a gene; V was cut back by 0 bases and J by 4 bases. As DNA, the CDR3 is TGTGCCAGCAGTTACTCGAGTGACAGGGGAGAGACCCAGTACTTC. Translation: CASSYSSDRGETQYF.

The rearrangement links TRBV15 to TRBJ1-2; D uncertain. The CDR3 covers 17 residues. V shed 6 bases and J shed 6 bases, with 26 bases lying between them. Per germline, CDR1 LNHNV and CDR2 YYDKDF (reference sequence). The CDR3 DNA reads as TGTGCCACCAGTCCCGGAGGGTGGGTTGGGGAGGCCCATGGCTACACCTTC. Its protein product is CATSPGGWVGEAHGYTF.

The chain couples TRBV19 to TRBJ1-6; 7 bases match TRBD1. Germline V gene lookup returns CDR1 LNHDA and CDR2 SQIVND (reference sequence). The ends lost 3 bases at V and 7 bases at J; junction bases unmatched: 3. The CDR3 is 14 residues long. The CDR3 DNA reads TGTGCCAGTAGTATCGACAGGGCCAATTCACCCCTCCACTTT. Translating it yields CASSIDRANSPLHF. Looking up the rest from reference TRBV19 and TRBJ1-6 gives the full variable domain: DGGITQSPKYLFRKEGQNVTLSCEQNLNHDAMYWYRQDPGQGLRLIYYSQIVNDFQKGDIAEGYSVSREKKESFPLTVTSAQKNPTAFYLCASSIDRANSPLHFGNGTRLTVT.

The chain links TRBV5-6 to TRBJ2-3, with 7 bases lining up with TRBD2. CDR3 length: 14 residues. Germline-derived CDR1 and CDR2 are SGHDT and YYEEEE. J gave up 0 bases and V 7 bases, and 5 bases lay outside the gene matches. The CDR3 spells CASDGRGSTDTQYF. As DNA, the CDR3 is TGTGCCAGCGACGGGCGGGGGAGCACAGATACGCAGTATTTT.

This chain joins TRBV10-3 and TRBJ1-1; 7 nucleotides align to TRBD1. The V and J ends lost 1 base and 4 bases, in that order; junction bases with no gene match: 3. Germline assignment: CDR1 ENHRY and CDR2 SYGVKD. The CDR3 runs to 14 residues. In DNA, the CDR3 is TGTGCCATCAGTGAGTACAGGGGCCCCACTGAAGCTTTCTTT. It specifies CAISEYRGPTEAFF.

The rearrangement links TRBV6-1 to TRBJ1-5; D is undetermined. The V gene lost 2 bases and the J gene lost 7 bases, with 12 bases spanning the gap. Germline V gives CDR1 MNHNS, CDR2 SASEGT. The CDR3 has 14 amino acids. CDR3 residues: CASSERGGIQPQHF. For the CDR3, the DNA is TGTGCCAGCAGTGAACGGGGAGGGATACAGCCCCAGCATTTT.

This rearrangement joins TRBV4-3 to TRBJ2-5, with a weak D call TRBD1 (6 bases). Deletions cut 1 base from V and 3 bases from J, with 21 bases between. CDR3 size: 18 residues. CDR1 LGHNA and CDR2 YSLEER come from the germline V gene. CDR3 in DNA: TGCGCCAGCAGCCAAGGCCTTTCCGACAGGTTGTTTAAAGAGACCCAGTACTTC. This gives the protein CASSQGLSDRLFKETQYF.

This clone was observed a few times. The V gene is TRBV6-1, the J gene TRBJ2-7; D is perhaps TRBD1 (6 bases). Trimming left V 4 bases short and J 0 bases short, with 13 bases between. Germline CDR1 MNHNS, CDR2 SASEGT. The CDR3 consists of 15 residues. This CDR3 is CASSAFGQISYEQYF. The CDR3 bases are TGTGCCAGCAGTGCGTTTGGACAGATCTCCTACGAGCAGTACTTC.

The V gene is TRBV30, the J gene TRBJ2-3; D uncertain. The germline V and J ends were trimmed by 4 bases and 5 bases, with 7 bases remaining between them. This CDR3 spans 11 amino acids. Germline-derived CDR1 and CDR2 are GTSNPN and SVGIG (reference sequence). The CDR3: CAWNRVDTQYF. In DNA form, the CDR3 reads TGTGCCTGGAATCGGGTAGATACGCAGTATTTT.

The chain uses TRBV10-3 and TRBJ2-5; 8 bases match TRBD2. Germline-derived CDR1 and CDR2 are ENHRY and SYGVKD. Trimming removed 3 bases from V and 5 bases from J; junction bases left unmatched: 5. This CDR3 comprises 14 residues. CDR3 loop: CAISDRAGAETQYF. The CDR3 region has the DNA TGTGCCATCAGTGATAGAGCGGGGGCCGAGACCCAGTACTTC.

The chain recombines TRBV19 with TRBJ1-1; TRBD1 matches 9 bases. V was pared by 8 bases and J by 4 bases, with 11 bases of the junction left unmatched. This CDR3 has 15 residues. The germline gives CDR1 LNHDA, CDR2 SQIVND (reference sequence). The chain's CDR3 is CASARDREGGTEAFF. The DNA of the CDR3 is TGTGCCAGTGCCCGGGACAGGGAGGGAGGCACTGAAGCTTTCTTT.

J is TRBJ2-6 and V is TRBV4-3; D is uncertain. Per the germline V gene, CDR1 is LGHNA and CDR2 is YSLEER. The CDR3 totals 15 residues. V dropped 4 bases and J dropped 2 bases, with 9 bases sitting between them. The CDR3 DNA reads as TGCGCCAGCAGCCTCGACAACCCTGGGGCCAACGTCCTGACTTTC. It encodes CASSLDNPGANVLTF.

V is TRBV27 and J is TRBJ1-2, with 7 bases that match TRBD1. From germline, CDR1 is MNHEY and CDR2 SMNVEV (reference sequence). Trimming took 3 bases from V and 5 from J; bases not matched to a gene: 6. The CDR3 is 14 amino acids. CDR3 sequence: CASSFGSGGYGYTF. CDR3 DNA: TGTGCCAGCAGTTTTGGGTCAGGGGGTTATGGCTACACCTTC.

J is TRBJ2-5 and V is TRBV6-1; D is uncertain. V dropped 7 bases and J dropped 7 bases, with 16 bases sitting between them. The CDR3 loop spans 13 amino acids. Germline V gene sequence: CDR1 MNHNS, CDR2 SASEGT. Here the CDR3 reads CASTASQVGTQYF. The CDR3, as DNA: TGTGCCAGCACCGCTTCCCAGGTCGGGACCCAGTACTTC.

V and J are TRBV6-6 and TRBJ1-1, with D perhaps TRBD1 (5 bases). Germline V gene data show CDR1 as MNHNY and CDR2 as SVGAGI (reference sequence). The V end lost 4 bases, the J end lost 6 bases, and 18 bases lay between the germline ends. CDR3 length equals 15 residues. CDR3 protein: CASSLDLGRGAEAFF. The CDR3 DNA is TGTGCCAGCAGTTTAGACCTGGGGAGGGGAGCTGAAGCTTTCTTT.

The chain combines TRBV2 with TRBJ2-3, with 8 bases that match TRBD1. CDR1 and CDR2 from the germline V gene are SNHLY and FYNNEI. Trimming cost V 9 bases and J 2 bases; bases outside gene matches: 7. This CDR3 comprises 14 residues. The CDR3 DNA reads as TGTGCCAGGACAGGGGTTCTCCTCACAGATACGCAGTATTTT. Protein product: CARTGVLLTDTQYF. The variable domain in full, completed from reference TRBV2 and TRBJ2-3, reads EPEVTQTPSHQVTQMGQEVILRCVPISNHLYFYWYRQILGQKVEFLVSFYNNEISEKSEIFDDQFSVERPDGSNFTLKIRSTKLEDSAMYFCARTGVLLTDTQYFGPGTRLTVL.